This T cell receptor (beta chain) was sequenced for a study of CD8+ T cells in alopecia areata. Study-wide results and limits: Compared with normal scalp, lesional scalp had higher clonality and more expanded CD8+ clones.

Extracted from the samples, RNA was reverse transcribed into cDNA to serve as the sequencing template. The assay was immunoSEQ multiplex PCR, and TCRdb's table has in-frame clones only and misses some. Here the sample spans about 200,000 clones, just over 55% being singletons. Isolation of CD4+ and CD8+ T cells from PBMCs was achieved by sorting. As regards this clone: Its antigen is as yet unknown.

Trimming pared 1 base from V and 2 bases from J, leaving 24 bases between. Germline V gives CDR1 GTSNPN, CDR2 SVGIG (reference sequence). The CDR3 covers 18 residues. This chain links TRBV30 with TRBJ2-7; D not certain. The sample comprised CD8+ T cells sorted from blood. This clonotype was sampled from a human donor in good health. CDR3 in DNA: TGTGCCTGGAGTGCCCGCTCGGGTGGGATGGGTAGGGCCTACGAGCAGTACTTC. This encodes CAWSARSGGMGRAYEQYF. Full variable domain (outside the CDR3, taken from reference TRBV30 and TRBJ2-7): SQTIHQWPATLVQPVGSPLSLECTVEGTSNPNLYWYRQAAGRGLQLLFYSVGIGQISSEVPQNLSASRPQDRQFILSSKKLLLSDSGFYLCAWSARSGGMGRAYEQYFGPGTRLTVT.